The clone carrying this T cell receptor beta chain has a handful of counts. What it binds is not known. V dropped 0 bases and J dropped 9 bases, with 12 bases sitting between them. The CDR3 loop spans 14 amino acids. Germline V gene data show CDR1 as SGHAT and CDR2 as FQDESV (reference sequence). TCRdb reanalysed the 5' RACE reads using MiXCR and keeps one entry per CDR3 protein. The repertoire has hundreds of thousands of distinct CDR3 sequences, about 7.3% of them found once; the top ten carry roughly 3.6%. The sample originates from a study of identical twins. The study's findings and limits: Out-of-frame sharing of TCR alpha in monozygotic twins was underestimated by models.

The sample was also linked to a second study, of yellow fever vaccine responses in identical twins.

The specimen was memory (CD45RO+) T cells sorted from blood. V is TRBV11-1 and J is TRBJ2-1; D uncertain. This TCR was recovered from a woman aged 18-29 years in good health. The CDR3 is CASSLAHVSSEQFF. The DNA of the CDR3 is TGTGCCAGCAGCTTAGCCCACGTTTCCAGTGAGCAGTTCTTC.